This T cell receptor (beta chain) was retrieved from a study of early T cells in non-severe SARS-CoV-2 infection. The table lists this clonotype with a few counts. Per the germline V gene, CDR1 is MNHEY and CDR2 is SVGEGT. V was trimmed by 5 bases and J by 2 bases, leaving 7 bases between them. The CDR3 is 12 residues long. The TCR library protocol was used to attach unique molecular identifiers. These identifiers were attached to individual cDNA molecules. One entry per CDR3 protein, called by TCRdb with MiXCR from the 5' RACE reads. The sample holds 65,000 to 70,000 distinct CDR3 sequences, approximately 11% seen once.

The chain employs TRBV6-2 or TRBV6-3 and TRBJ2-7; D remains unclear. The receptor was isolated from an adult who was a healthcare worker with PCR-confirmed SARS-CoV-2 infection or an uninfected control (not recorded which). The sample taken for sequencing was whole blood. The CDR3 bases are TGTGCCAGCAGTCCGTTTCCCTACGAGCAGTACTTC. It codes for CASSPFPYEQYF.